These 28 T cell receptor beta chains share one sample of origin, sequenced in a study of shared clonotypes between healthy human individuals. Sequenced by immunoSEQ multiplex PCR; TCRdb stores in-frame clones only, minus some. The sample has roughly 400,000 clones; just over 95% are singletons. Sequenced material: memory CD8+ T cells sorted from blood. Described subset: CD45RO+ cells pooled with CCR7-negative TemRA cells. The receptors originated from a man aged 30 to 39 in good health.

CDR3 sequence: CASSWGMPLNEQFF. The CDR3, as DNA: TGCGCCAGCAGCTGGGGGATGCCCCTAAATGAGCAGTTCTTC. The chain uses TRBV5-1 and TRBJ2-1; D is tentatively TRBD1 or TRBD2 (5 bases each). The CDR3 sequence is 14 residues long. The germline V gene has CDR1 SGHRS and CDR2 YFSETQ. Trimming took off 3 bases at V and 7 bases at J, with 14 bases between the two ends.

The chain uses TRBV19 and TRBJ1-1; D is uncertain. The germline gives CDR1 LNHDA, CDR2 SQIVND (reference sequence). Trimming removed 3 bases at V and 11 bases at J, with 13 bases between. This CDR3 region has 12 residues. The chain's CDR3 is CASSIRDGVAFF. CDR3 coding DNA: TGTGCCAGTAGTATTCGGGATGGGGTGGCTTTCTTT.

The V call is TRBV27, the J call TRBJ2-1; 9 bases align to TRBD1. Trimming cost V 3 bases and J 1 base; bases outside gene matches: 7. The CDR3 loop spans 17 amino acids. Germline V gene sequence: CDR1 MNHEY, CDR2 SMNVEV (reference sequence). As DNA, the CDR3 is TGTGCCAGCAGTTTCCCGGAAGGGACAGGGTCCTACAATGAGCAGTTCTTC. Translating gives CASSFPEGTGSYNEQFF.

This rearrangement joins TRBV10-3 to TRBJ2-6; 9 bases align to TRBD2. Trimming took 4 bases from V and 0 from J; bases not matched to a gene: 7. This CDR3 is 18 amino acids long. Germline V CDR1 and CDR2: ENHRY, SYGVKD. CDR3 region: CAISVGLALISGANVLTF. DNA of the CDR3: TGTGCCATCAGTGTAGGACTAGCGTTGATCTCTGGGGCCAACGTCCTGACTTTC.

The chain recombines TRBV30 with TRBJ1-5; D is ambiguous. The CDR3 is 13 residues long. Trimming shortened V by 1 base and J by 4 bases, and 8 bases separated the two germline ends. The germline CDR1 and CDR2 sequences are GTSNPN and SVGIG (reference sequence). For the CDR3, the DNA is TGTGCCTGGAGTGGTTCACGGAATCAGCCCCAGCATTTT. This encodes CAWSGSRNQPQHF.

A note on this clone: The sample contains more than one DNA sequence encoding this CDR3. The chain is built from TRBV5-1 and TRBJ1-2; tentative D call: TRBD1 (5 bases). Germline CDR1 and CDR2: SGHRS and YFSETQ. The CDR3 runs to 12 residues. Trimming removed 4 bases at V and 5 bases at J, with 9 bases between. Here the CDR3 DNA reads TGCGCCAGCAGCGGACAAGGATATGGCTACACCTTC. Amino acids: CASSGQGYGYTF.

V and J are TRBV19 and TRBJ2-1; D is possibly TRBD2 (5 bases). Germline V gives CDR1 LNHDA, CDR2 SQIVND (reference sequence). Trimming left V 6 bases short and J 9 bases short, with 18 bases between. This CDR3 comprises 14 residues. CDR3 residues: CASRTEYSVGEQFF. The CDR3 nucleotides are TGTGCCAGTAGAACAGAATATAGCGTTGGTGAGCAGTTCTTC. The variable domain in full, with the rest retrieved from reference TRBV19 and TRBJ2-1, is DGGITQSPKYLFRKEGQNVTLSCEQNLNHDAMYWYRQDPGQGLRLIYYSQIVNDFQKGDIAEGYSVSREKKESFPLTVTSAQKNPTAFYLCASRTEYSVGEQFFGPGTRLTVL.

The J gene is TRBJ2-1, the V gene TRBV5-1; possibly TRBD2 for D (6 bases). The CDR3 spans 16 residues. The V gene lost 6 bases and the J gene lost 0 bases, with 16 bases spanning the gap. Germline CDR1 and CDR2: SGHRS and YFSETQ. CDR3 sequence: CASTRVPRGSYNEQFF. CDR3 nucleotides: TGCGCCAGCACACGGGTTCCGCGGGGCTCCTACAATGAGCAGTTCTTC. The full variable domain, rest sourced from reference TRBV5-1 and TRBJ2-1, is KAGVTQTPRYLIKTRGQQVTLSCSPISGHRSVSWYQQTPGQGLQFLFEYFSETQRNKGNFPGRFSGRQFSNSRSEMNVSTLELGDSALYLCASTRVPRGSYNEQFFGPGTRLTVL.

This clone was seen just once. V and J are TRBV10-3 and TRBJ1-3; 8 positions match TRBD1. Germline V gene data show CDR1 as ENHRY and CDR2 as SYGVKD. The CDR3 length is 14 residues. Germline trimming cut 10 bases from V and 4 bases from J; bases unmatched to any gene: 9. The CDR3 sequence is CATLRQGTGNTIYF. In nucleotides, the CDR3 is TGTGCCACGCTCCGACAGGGGACAGGAAACACCATATATTTT.

This chain links TRBV25-1 with TRBJ2-2; 11 positions agree with TRBD2. CDR3 size: 16 residues. The germline CDR1 and CDR2 sequences are MGHDK and SYGVNS. V was clipped by 6 bases and J by 1 base; unmatched bases: 4. Here the CDR3 DNA reads TGTGCCAGCAGCGGACTAGCGGGCTTGAACACCGGGGAGCTGTTTTTT. This gives the protein CASSGLAGLNTGELFF.

This clone was observed a few times. As DNA, the CDR3 is TGTGCCTGGACCCTCATCCAGGGGAGGGCCCAGTACTTC. It translates to CAWTLIQGRAQYF. This chain connects TRBV30 to TRBJ2-5; D might be TRBD2 (7 bases). Per the germline V gene, CDR1 is GTSNPN and CDR2 is SVGIG (reference sequence). This CDR3 is 13 amino acids long. Trimming removed 4 bases from V and 9 bases from J, with 18 bases in between.

This chain joins TRBV27 and TRBJ2-7, with D possibly called TRBD1 or TRBD2 (5 bases each). The V gene's germline CDR1 is MNHEY and CDR2 SMNVEV (reference sequence). The CDR3 loop spans 13 amino acids. V lost 5 bases and J 5 bases, leaving 13 bases between the germline ends. The CDR3 DNA reads as TGTGCCAGCAGTCCCAGGGCTAGCCACGAGCAGTACTTC. Its translation: CASSPRASHEQYF.

Only a few counts were recorded for this clone. The sample contains more than one DNA sequence encoding this CDR3. This rearrangement joins TRBV20-1 to TRBJ1-1; no firm D call. The CDR3 has 11 residues. Trimming cost V 3 bases and J 1 base, with 3 bases left between them. CDR1 and CDR2 from the germline V gene are DFQATT and SNEGSKA (reference sequence). CDR3 nucleotide sequence: TGCAGTGCTAGGGGGAACACTGAAGCTTTCTTT. This sequence encodes CSARGNTEAFF.

The chain recombines TRBV5-1 with TRBJ2-7; 11 bases are a match to TRBD1. Per germline, CDR1 SGHRS and CDR2 YFSETQ. The trim removed 4 bases at V and 2 bases at J, leaving 2 bases unmatched. The CDR3 is made up of 14 amino acids. Here the CDR3 reads CASSGGQGAYEQYF. The CDR3 DNA follows: TGCGCCAGCAGCGGGGGACAGGGGGCCTACGAGCAGTACTTC.

The chain uses TRBV28 and TRBJ2-6, with 16 bases matching TRBD2. This CDR3 has 21 residues. V lost 2 bases and J lost 2; bases outside the gene matches: 9. Germline CDR1 is MDHEN and CDR2 is SYDVKM. The CDR3: CASSLGTSGRAYNPGANVLTF. The CDR3 DNA is TGTGCCAGCAGTTTAGGGACTAGCGGGAGGGCCTATAACCCTGGGGCCAACGTCCTGACTTTC.

CDR3 nucleotide sequence: TGCAGCGTTGAGCGGACAGGGCACACTGAAGCTTTCTTT. Protein sequence: CSVERTGHTEAFF. The chain is built from TRBV29-1 and TRBJ1-1, with 8 bases identical to TRBD1. This CDR3 spans 13 amino acids. Germline values: CDR1 SQVTM, CDR2 ANQGSEA. The V segment lost 3 bases and the J segment 3 bases; nucleotides outside the gene matches: 3.

The chain recombines TRBV14 with TRBJ2-1; D perhaps matches TRBD2 (6 bases). The CDR3 consists of 15 residues. Per the germline V gene, CDR1 is SGHDN and CDR2 is FVKESK. The germline V and J ends were trimmed by 3 bases and 2 bases, with 11 bases remaining between them. DNA of the CDR3: TGTGCCAGCAGCCACCTTAGCGGCGCCTACAATGAGCAGTTCTTC. Its translation is CASSHLSGAYNEQFF.

The count of this clone is one. The rearrangement joins TRBV2 to TRBJ2-1; 11 positions match TRBD2. Germline V gene sequence: CDR1 SNHLY, CDR2 FYNNEI. This CDR3 is 14 amino acids long. V shed 8 bases and J 7 bases; nucleotides not matched to a gene: 7. The CDR3 bases are TGTGCCAGCGTCAGACTAGCGGGAAGGAATGAGCAGTTCTTC. As protein: CASVRLAGRNEQFF.

V gene TRBV27 combines with J gene TRBJ2-3; D remains unclear. The CDR3 contains 14 residues. Germline V gene lookup returns CDR1 MNHEY and CDR2 SMNVEV (reference sequence). Trimming stripped 3 bases from V and 0 bases from J, with 7 bases between. The chain's CDR3 is CASSFLTSTDTQYF. As DNA, the CDR3 is TGTGCCAGCAGTTTCTTAACTAGCACAGATACGCAGTATTTT.

The chain joins TRBV11-1 to TRBJ2-1; TRBD2 aligns across 8 bases. The junction had 8 bases not matched to a gene; V was cut back by 3 bases and J by 7 bases. The CDR3 spans 15 residues. CDR1 is SGHAT and CDR2 is FQDESV in the germline V gene (reference sequence). Written as DNA, the CDR3 is TGTGCCAGCAGCTTCACCAGCGGGAGAAGGAATGAGCAGTTCTTC. This translates into CASSFTSGRRNEQFF.

This clone occurred once. The chain is built from TRBV6-5 and TRBJ2-7; no clear D gene. Trimming removed 7 bases at V and 3 bases at J, with 19 bases between. CDR3 length: 15 amino acids. The germline CDR1 and CDR2 sequences are MNHEY and SVGAGI. The CDR3 is CASTRVLGVFYEQYF. For the CDR3, the DNA is TGTGCCAGCACCCGGGTTTTGGGTGTGTTCTACGAGCAGTACTTC.

The rearrangement joins TRBV29-1 to TRBJ2-1; 9 bases agree with TRBD2. J gave up 15 bases and V 6 bases, and 12 bases lay outside the gene matches. This CDR3 has 12 amino acids. Germline values: CDR1 SQVTM, CDR2 ANQGSEA. In nucleotides, the CDR3 is TGCAGCGTCATAAGAAGCGGGAGGAGTCCGTTCTTC. Translating it yields CSVIRSGRSPFF.

The rearrangement uses TRBV6-1 and TRBJ2-7, with TRBD2 matching over 12 bases. Germline-derived CDR1 and CDR2 are MNHNS and SASEGT. V lost 4 bases to trimming and J lost 5 bases; unmatched junction nucleotides: 6. The CDR3 runs 15 residues. The CDR3 loop reads CASSGSSGRDDEQYF. The CDR3, as DNA: TGTGCCAGCAGTGGCTCTAGCGGGAGGGACGACGAGCAGTACTTC.

The chain is built from TRBV27 and TRBJ2-7; a weak D match, TRBD2 (6 bases). V lost 6 bases, J lost 7 bases, and 16 bases lay in between. This CDR3 region has 13 residues. Per germline, CDR1 MNHEY and CDR2 SMNVEV (reference sequence). The CDR3, as DNA: TGTGCCAGCAGCTTGGGAAGGGGAGGAGAGCAGTACTTC. Amino acid sequence: CASSLGRGGEQYF.

The rearrangement uses TRBV11-2 and TRBJ2-7; tentative D call: TRBD1 (5 bases). CDR1 and CDR2 (germline): SGHAT, FQNNGV. The CDR3 contains 13 residues. V dropped 5 bases and J dropped 4 bases, with 12 bases sitting between them. CDR3 region: CASSPGMIYEQYF. Written as DNA, the CDR3 is TGTGCCAGCAGCCCAGGGATGATATACGAGCAGTACTTC.

Only one count was recorded for this clone. The chain uses TRBV28 and TRBJ1-2; 11 bases agree with TRBD1. J was trimmed by 8 bases and V by 1 base; bases with no gene match: 12. Germline CDR1 and CDR2: MDHEN and SYDVKM. The CDR3 is made up of 17 amino acids. DNA of the CDR3: TGTGCCAGCAGTTTATACGGGACAGGGGGGATGCTCATCGGCTACACCTTC. Encoded protein: CASSLYGTGGMLIGYTF.

Details on this clone: Other DNA sequences of this sample code for an identical CDR3. The gene calls are TRBV11-3 and TRBJ2-1; D is perhaps TRBD1 (6 bases). CDR3 length: 15 amino acids. Germline-derived CDR1 and CDR2 are SGHNT and YENEEA. The germline V and J ends were trimmed by 0 bases and 0 bases, with 6 bases remaining between them. Here the CDR3 DNA reads TGTGCCAGCAGCTTAGACAGGGGCTCCTACAATGAGCAGTTCTTC. It translates to CASSLDRGSYNEQFF. The full variable domain, in which reference TRBV11-3 and TRBJ2-1 provide the parts outside the CDR3, is EAGVVQSPRYKIIEKKQPVAFWCNPISGHNTLYWYLQNLGQGPELLIRYENEEAVDDSQLPKDRFSAERLKGVDSTLKIQPAELGDSAVYLCASSLDRGSYNEQFFGPGTRLTVL.

This clone has a single count. The V and J genes are TRBV25-1 and TRBJ2-5; 7 bases map to TRBD1. From germline, CDR1 is MGHDK and CDR2 SYGVNS. The length of the CDR3 is 15 residues. V lost 2 bases and J lost 0; bases outside the gene matches: 3. The DNA of the CDR3 is TGTGCCAGCAGTGAAGCCAGGGGGAACCAAGAGACCCAGTACTTC. Its protein is CASSEARGNQETQYF.